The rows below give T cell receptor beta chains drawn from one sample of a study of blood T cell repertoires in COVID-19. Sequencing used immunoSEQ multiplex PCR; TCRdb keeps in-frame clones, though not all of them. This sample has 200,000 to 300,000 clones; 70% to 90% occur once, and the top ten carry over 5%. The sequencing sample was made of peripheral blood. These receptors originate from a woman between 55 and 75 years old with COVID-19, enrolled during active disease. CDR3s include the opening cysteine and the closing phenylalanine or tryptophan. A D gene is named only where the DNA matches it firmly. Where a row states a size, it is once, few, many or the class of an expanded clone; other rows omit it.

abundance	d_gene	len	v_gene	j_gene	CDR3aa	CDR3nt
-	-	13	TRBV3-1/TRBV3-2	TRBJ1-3	CASSQQGGNTIYF	TGTGCCAGCAGCCAACAGGGGGGAAACACCATATATTTT
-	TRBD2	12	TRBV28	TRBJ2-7	CASRLGGTEQYF	TGTGCCAGCAGACTGGGAGGGACCGAGCAGTACTTC
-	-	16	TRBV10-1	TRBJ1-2	CASRKWTPQINYGYTF	TGCGCCAGCAGAAAATGGACACCTCAAATTAACTATGGCTACACCTTC
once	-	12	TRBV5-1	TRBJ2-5	CASSLAQETQYF	TGCGCCAGCAGCTTGGCTCAGGAGACCCAGTACTTC
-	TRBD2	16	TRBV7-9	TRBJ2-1	CASRQSGTSGSRQQFF	TGTGCCAGCAGACAATCCGGGACTAGCGGGAGTAGGCAGCAGTTCTTC
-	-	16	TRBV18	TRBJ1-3	CASSPTTGNSGNTIYF	TGTGCCAGCTCACCCACGACGGGTAACTCTGGAAACACCATATATTTT
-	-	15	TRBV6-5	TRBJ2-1	CASILQPGTNNEQFF	TGTGCCAGCATTTTACAACCGGGAACTAACAATGAGCAGTTCTTC
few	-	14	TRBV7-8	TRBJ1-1	CASSSRGRLAEAFF	TGTGCCAGCAGCTCCCGCGGGCGACTGGCTGAAGCTTTCTTT
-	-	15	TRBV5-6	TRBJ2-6	CASSFRGSGANVLTF	TGTGCCAGCAGCTTCCGAGGGTCTGGGGCCAACGTCCTGACTTTC
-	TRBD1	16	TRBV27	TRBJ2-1	CASSLSGTGGINEQFF	TGTGCCAGCAGTTTATCGGGGACAGGGGGCATAAATGAGCAGTTCTTC
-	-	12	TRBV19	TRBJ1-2	CASSPRVYGYTF	TGTGCCAGTAGTCCTCGAGTTTATGGCTACACCTTC
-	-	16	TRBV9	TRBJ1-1	CASSPTGDWRWTEAFF	TGTGCCAGCAGCCCAACGGGGGACTGGAGGTGGACTGAAGCTTTCTTT
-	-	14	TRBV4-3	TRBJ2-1	CASSQDQGYNEQFF	TGCGCCAGCAGCCAAGATCAGGGGTACAATGAGCAGTTCTTC
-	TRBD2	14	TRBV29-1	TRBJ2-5	CSAQGLAVQETQYF	TGCAGTGCGCAGGGACTAGCGGTTCAAGAGACCCAGTACTTC
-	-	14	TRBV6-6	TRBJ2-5	CASRGTHLGETQYF	TGTGCCAGCAGAGGGACTCATTTGGGGGAGACCCAGTACTTC
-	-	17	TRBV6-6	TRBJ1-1	CASSPQDIPGMGTEAFF	TGTGCCAGCAGTCCCCAGGACATCCCAGGCATGGGGACTGAAGCTTTCTTT